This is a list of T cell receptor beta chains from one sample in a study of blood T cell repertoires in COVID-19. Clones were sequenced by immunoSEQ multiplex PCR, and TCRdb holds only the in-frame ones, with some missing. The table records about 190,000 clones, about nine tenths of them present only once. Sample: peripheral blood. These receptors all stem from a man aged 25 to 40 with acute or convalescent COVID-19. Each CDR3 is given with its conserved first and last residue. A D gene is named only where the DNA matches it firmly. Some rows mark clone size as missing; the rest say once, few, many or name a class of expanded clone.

CDR3 DNA: TGTGCCAGCAGCTTAACTGGGACAGGGCCTTATGGCTACACCTTC; CDR3 protein: CASSLTGTGPYGYTF; J gene: TRBJ1-2; D gene: TRBD1; V gene: TRBV11-2; clone size: NA
CDR3 DNA: TGCAGCGTTTGGGGGCTCAGTGAAAAACTGTTTTTT; CDR3 protein: CSVWGLSEKLFF; J gene: TRBJ1-4; D gene: NA; V gene: TRBV29-1; clone size: NA
CDR3 DNA: TGTGCCAGCGAGGACAGATCCTACGAGCAGTACTTC; CDR3 protein: CASEDRSYEQYF; J gene: TRBJ2-7; D gene: NA; V gene: TRBV2; clone size: NA
CDR3 DNA: TGTGCCAGCAGCCCTAACAGGGGGTCGTATGAAAAACTGTTTTTT; CDR3 protein: CASSPNRGSYEKLFF; J gene: TRBJ1-4; D gene: TRBD1; V gene: TRBV11-2; clone size: NA
CDR3 DNA: TGTGCCAGCAGCATTCTAGTCAATACGCAGTATTTT; CDR3 protein: CASSILVNTQYF; J gene: TRBJ2-3; D gene: NA; V gene: TRBV28; clone size: NA
CDR3 DNA: TGTGCCAGCAGCTTAATTGCGGCCAGGGGAGTAAGTGGCTACACCTTC; CDR3 protein: CASSLIAARGVSGYTF; J gene: TRBJ1-2; D gene: NA; V gene: TRBV7-3; clone size: NA
CDR3 DNA: TGTGCCAGCAGTATTGATCGGGGTGGAAAACTGTTTTTT; CDR3 protein: CASSIDRGGKLFF; J gene: TRBJ1-4; D gene: NA; V gene: TRBV6-5; clone size: NA
CDR3 DNA: TGTGCCAGCTCACCACCGAGATTCGGTTGGTCTGAAGCTTTCTTT; CDR3 protein: CASSPPRFGWSEAFF; J gene: TRBJ1-1; D gene: NA; V gene: TRBV18; clone size: NA
CDR3 DNA: TGCGCCAGCATCGGGACTAGCGGGTCCCCCTACGAGCAGTACTTC; CDR3 protein: CASIGTSGSPYEQYF; J gene: TRBJ2-7; D gene: TRBD2; V gene: TRBV10-1; clone size: NA
CDR3 DNA: TGTGCCAGCTCACACCGGACAGTGACGGGCCAGCCCCAGCATTTT; CDR3 protein: CASSHRTVTGQPQHF; J gene: TRBJ1-5; D gene: NA; V gene: TRBV18; clone size: once
CDR3 DNA: TGTGCCAGCAGTGAGCGGGGGGCCTCCACTGAAGCTTTCTTT; CDR3 protein: CASSERGASTEAFF; J gene: TRBJ1-1; D gene: NA; V gene: TRBV2; clone size: NA
CDR3 DNA: TGTGCCAGCAGGTATCCGAGACAGAGGTCCTATGGCTACACCTTC; CDR3 protein: CASRYPRQRSYGYTF; J gene: TRBJ1-2; D gene: NA; V gene: TRBV6-5; clone size: NA
CDR3 DNA: TGTGCCAGCAGAAGACAGGGGGCAACAGATACGCAGTATTTT; CDR3 protein: CASRRQGATDTQYF; J gene: TRBJ2-3; D gene: TRBD1; V gene: TRBV6-5; clone size: NA
CDR3 DNA: TGTGCCACCATCAGGGTACGCTCACCCCTCCACTTT; CDR3 protein: CATIRVRSPLHF; J gene: TRBJ1-6; D gene: NA; V gene: TRBV24-1; clone size: few
CDR3 DNA: TGTGCCAGCAGCTCACAGGGGTATCAGCCCCAGCATTTT; CDR3 protein: CASSSQGYQPQHF; J gene: TRBJ1-5; D gene: TRBD1; V gene: TRBV7-9; clone size: NA
CDR3 DNA: TGTGCCAGCAGCCAAGATCCAGGATATGAAGCTTTCTTT; CDR3 protein: CASSQDPGYEAFF; J gene: TRBJ1-1; D gene: NA; V gene: TRBV3-1/TRBV3-2; clone size: NA
CDR3 DNA: TGTGCCAGCAGCGCCCCGGACAGGGGGAATCAGCCCCAGCATTTT; CDR3 protein: CASSAPDRGNQPQHF; J gene: TRBJ1-5; D gene: TRBD1; V gene: TRBV7-9; clone size: NA
CDR3 DNA: TGCAGCGGAAAGGGACAGGGAGTGACTGAAGCTTTCTTT; CDR3 protein: CSGKGQGVTEAFF; J gene: TRBJ1-1; D gene: TRBD1; V gene: TRBV29-1; clone size: NA
CDR3 DNA: TGCGCCAGCAGCCCCGGACTAGCGGGGAACGAGCAGTACTTC; CDR3 protein: CASSPGLAGNEQYF; J gene: TRBJ2-7; D gene: TRBD2; V gene: TRBV4-1; clone size: NA
CDR3 DNA: TGCAGCGTTGAAGGGCCGAACGAGCAGTACTTC; CDR3 protein: CSVEGPNEQYF; J gene: TRBJ2-7; D gene: NA; V gene: TRBV29-1; clone size: NA
CDR3 DNA: TGTGCCAGCAGCCCGGAGGTCAGCCTTAACTATGGCTACACCTTC; CDR3 protein: CASSPEVSLNYGYTF; J gene: TRBJ1-2; D gene: NA; V gene: TRBV5-6; clone size: NA
CDR3 DNA: TGTGCCAGCTCACCACCCTCGGGCAGACAGGCAGCTGAAGCTTTCTTT; CDR3 protein: CASSPPSGRQAAEAFF; J gene: TRBJ1-1; D gene: NA; V gene: TRBV18; clone size: NA
CDR3 DNA: TGTGCCAGCAGCCGCTTAGTTGTTAGGATTACTCGGGGGTACAATGAGCAGTTCTTC; CDR3 protein: CASSRLVVRITRGYNEQFF; J gene: TRBJ2-1; D gene: NA; V gene: TRBV7-2; clone size: NA
CDR3 DNA: TGTGCCAGCAGTCGGACAGGGCTTTTGGAAAAACTGTTTTTT; CDR3 protein: CASSRTGLLEKLFF; J gene: TRBJ1-4; D gene: TRBD1; V gene: TRBV6-5; clone size: NA
CDR3 DNA: TGTGCCAGCAGTTTATCGACAGGGATGAACACTGAAGCTTTCTTT; CDR3 protein: CASSLSTGMNTEAFF; J gene: TRBJ1-1; D gene: TRBD1; V gene: TRBV6-5; clone size: NA
CDR3 DNA: TGTGCCAGCGGCACGACTAGCGGGAGGGCGGGGGAGCAGTACTTC; CDR3 protein: CASGTTSGRAGEQYF; J gene: TRBJ2-7; D gene: TRBD2; V gene: TRBV28; clone size: NA
CDR3 DNA: TGTGCCAGCAGTTTCGCAGTAAATCAGCCCCAGCATTTT; CDR3 protein: CASSFAVNQPQHF; J gene: TRBJ1-5; D gene: NA; V gene: TRBV28; clone size: NA
CDR3 DNA: TGCAGCGTTAGGGAGCGGGGGGGATACGAGCAGTACTTC; CDR3 protein: CSVRERGGYEQYF; J gene: TRBJ2-7; D gene: TRBD2; V gene: TRBV29-1; clone size: NA
CDR3 DNA: TGTGCCAGCAGTCTTGGGACAGGAAGAGGGGAGACCCAGTACTTC; CDR3 protein: CASSLGTGRGETQYF; J gene: TRBJ2-5; D gene: TRBD1; V gene: TRBV6-5; clone size: NA
CDR3 DNA: TGTGCCAGCTCCCCCCCGGACAGGGGGCGAGCAGATACGCAGTATTTT; CDR3 protein: CASSPPDRGRADTQYF; J gene: TRBJ2-3; D gene: TRBD1; V gene: TRBV18; clone size: NA
CDR3 DNA: TGTGCCAGCACCCCACACGGACAGGGGCAAGGGTTAGAGCAGTACTTC; CDR3 protein: CASTPHGQGQGLEQYF; J gene: TRBJ2-7; D gene: TRBD1; V gene: TRBV7-8; clone size: NA
CDR3 DNA: TGTGCCAGCAGTTACCGGACTAGCGGAACCTCCGGGGAGCTGTTTTTT; CDR3 protein: CASSYRTSGTSGELFF; J gene: TRBJ2-2; D gene: TRBD2; V gene: TRBV7-2; clone size: once
CDR3 DNA: TGTGCCAGCAGTCCGGGGCAGGGGGTCACTGAAGCTTTCTTT; CDR3 protein: CASSPGQGVTEAFF; J gene: TRBJ1-1; D gene: TRBD1; V gene: TRBV6-5; clone size: NA
CDR3 DNA: TGTGCCAGCAGTTTACCCCCCCTGACAGAATTGGAACTGTACTTC; CDR3 protein: CASSLPPLTELELYF; J gene: TRBJ2-7; D gene: NA; V gene: TRBV28; clone size: NA
CDR3 DNA: TGTGCCAGCAGCGGACTAGGCTTCAACCAAGAGACCCAGTACTTC; CDR3 protein: CASSGLGFNQETQYF; J gene: TRBJ2-5; D gene: NA; V gene: TRBV9; clone size: NA
CDR3 DNA: TGTGCCAGCAGAGAGGGACAGCTGAACACCGGGGAGCTGTTTTTT; CDR3 protein: CASREGQLNTGELFF; J gene: TRBJ2-2; D gene: TRBD1; V gene: TRBV27; clone size: once
CDR3 DNA: TGTGCCAGCAGCCCCGGGATCGCCAACACTGAAGCTTTCTTT; CDR3 protein: CASSPGIANTEAFF; J gene: TRBJ1-1; D gene: NA; V gene: TRBV9; clone size: NA
CDR3 DNA: TGTGCCAGCTCACGCCACACGCCCCCTGAAGCTTTCTTT; CDR3 protein: CASSRHTPPEAFF; J gene: TRBJ1-1; D gene: NA; V gene: TRBV18; clone size: NA
CDR3 DNA: TGTGCCAGCAGTCCCCCCGCGGGTGGCTACACCTTC; CDR3 protein: CASSPPAGGYTF; J gene: TRBJ1-2; D gene: NA; V gene: TRBV3-1/TRBV3-2; clone size: NA
CDR3 DNA: TGTGCCAGCAGCTTAGCGGCGGGGATTCGAGAGACCCAGTACTTC; CDR3 protein: CASSLAAGIRETQYF; J gene: TRBJ2-5; D gene: NA; V gene: TRBV11-1; clone size: NA
CDR3 DNA: TGTGCCAGCAGCGGAACCGGGACAGGGCGTAATGAGCAGTTCTTC; CDR3 protein: CASSGTGTGRNEQFF; J gene: TRBJ2-1; D gene: TRBD1; V gene: TRBV6-5; clone size: NA
CDR3 DNA: TGTGCCAGCAGCCAGACGCTACCGGGTGATAAGCAGTTCTTC; CDR3 protein: CASSQTLPGDKQFF; J gene: TRBJ2-1; D gene: NA; V gene: TRBV7-6; clone size: NA
CDR3 DNA: TGTGCCAGCAGCCGACTAGCGGGGGGTGCAGATACGCAGTATTTT; CDR3 protein: CASSRLAGGADTQYF; J gene: TRBJ2-3; D gene: TRBD2; V gene: TRBV6-4; clone size: NA
CDR3 DNA: TGTGCCAGCAGTCCGGGAGGCAGGGTGATATATTTT; CDR3 protein: CASSPGGRVIYF; J gene: TRBJ1-3; D gene: NA; V gene: TRBV27; clone size: NA
CDR3 DNA: TGTGCCAGCAGCTTGTTCGGGAGGTCCGGCGAGCAGTACTTC; CDR3 protein: CASSLFGRSGEQYF; J gene: TRBJ2-7; D gene: TRBD2; V gene: TRBV5-4; clone size: NA
CDR3 DNA: TGCGCCAGCAGCTTGGTCCCCGGGACAGGGGGCAGTCAGCCCCAGCATTTT; CDR3 protein: CASSLVPGTGGSQPQHF; J gene: TRBJ1-5; D gene: TRBD1; V gene: TRBV5-1; clone size: NA
CDR3 DNA: TGTGCCAGCAGCCAAGAGTCCCTAAGGAGAGCGGGGGGCACAGATACGCAGTATTTT; CDR3 protein: CASSQESLRRAGGTDTQYF; J gene: TRBJ2-3; D gene: TRBD2; V gene: TRBV4-2; clone size: NA
CDR3 DNA: TGTGCCAGCAGCAGTGGGAGGATAGCTGGCTACACCTTC; CDR3 protein: CASSSGRIAGYTF; J gene: TRBJ1-2; D gene: NA; V gene: TRBV3-1/TRBV3-2; clone size: NA
CDR3 DNA: TGTGCCAGCAGTTTCGCGGGCGGATGGGGGGGCGCCTTC; CDR3 protein: CASSFAGGWGGAF; J gene: TRBJ1-2; D gene: NA; V gene: TRBV28; clone size: NA
CDR3 DNA: TGTGCCACCAGCAGAGATCGGCGGAGTGTCAATCAGCCCCAGCATTTT; CDR3 protein: CATSRDRRSVNQPQHF; J gene: TRBJ1-5; D gene: NA; V gene: TRBV15; clone size: NA
CDR3 DNA: TGTGCCAGCAGTTTATATTCTAGCGGATACGGTGAGGGGGAGCAGTTCTTC; CDR3 protein: CASSLYSSGYGEGEQFF; J gene: TRBJ2-1; D gene: TRBD2; V gene: TRBV28; clone size: NA
CDR3 DNA: TGTGCCATCAGCCCGGTGGGCTCGACCGGGGAGCTGTTTTTT; CDR3 protein: CAISPVGSTGELFF; J gene: TRBJ2-2; D gene: NA; V gene: TRBV10-3; clone size: NA
CDR3 DNA: TGTGCCAGCAGTTTAATGACTAGCGGGAGCTACGAGCAGTACTTC; CDR3 protein: CASSLMTSGSYEQYF; J gene: TRBJ2-7; D gene: TRBD2; V gene: TRBV28; clone size: NA
CDR3 DNA: TGTGCCTCGACTAGCGGGGCCCTCGGCACAGATACGCAGTATTTT; CDR3 protein: CASTSGALGTDTQYF; J gene: TRBJ2-3; D gene: TRBD2; V gene: TRBV30; clone size: NA
CDR3 DNA: TGTGCCAGTAGTACCCTAGCGGCGGTGTCCTACGAGCAGTACTTC; CDR3 protein: CASSTLAAVSYEQYF; J gene: TRBJ2-7; D gene: TRBD2; V gene: TRBV19; clone size: NA